The rows below give T cell receptor beta chains drawn from one sample of a study of shared clonotypes between healthy human individuals. Measured with immunoSEQ multiplex PCR; TCRdb has only the in-frame clones, and not every one. The sample has about 610,000 clones; about 95% are singletons. Sequencing was carried out using naive CD8+ T cells sorted from blood. The receptors were gathered from a woman aged 25-40 years in good health. Each CDR3 is given with its conserved first and last residue. A D gene is named only where the DNA matches it firmly. Expanded clones are given a class, and other clones once, few, many or no size at all.

size	V	D	J	CDR3	DNA
NA	TRBV15	NA	TRBJ2-3	CATSVLAGSTDTQYF	TGTGCCACCAGCGTACTGGCGGGAAGCACAGATACGCAGTATTTT
NA	TRBV9	NA	TRBJ1-2	CASSVGQEWGYTF	TGTGCCAGCAGCGTTGGCCAGGAGTGGGGCTACACCTTC
NA	TRBV19	NA	TRBJ1-1	CASSIGQLNTEAFF	TGTGCCAGTAGTATCGGTCAACTTAACACTGAAGCTTTCTTT
NA	TRBV27	TRBD2	TRBJ2-1	CASSFSAGAVDEQFF	TGTGCCAGCAGTTTTTCGGCGGGAGCGGTGGATGAGCAGTTCTTC
NA	TRBV6-4	NA	TRBJ2-7	CASSQLSSYEQYF	TGTGCCAGCAGTCAACTGAGCTCCTACGAGCAGTACTTC
NA	TRBV27	TRBD2	TRBJ2-7	CASSSGAGGYEQYF	TGTGCCAGCAGTTCGGGGGCGGGAGGCTACGAGCAGTACTTC
once	TRBV7-2	NA	TRBJ2-6	CASSLGTGANVLTF	TGTGCCAGCAGCTTAGGGACTGGGGCCAACGTCCTGACTTTC
NA	TRBV28	NA	TRBJ1-5	CASSFGRFPNQPQHF	TGTGCCAGCAGTTTCGGTCGGTTTCCCAATCAGCCCCAGCATTTT
NA	TRBV19	TRBD2	TRBJ2-7	CASRLAENYEQYF	TGTGCCAGCAGACTAGCGGAAAACTACGAGCAGTACTTC
NA	TRBV28	TRBD1	TRBJ1-3	CASREDRRRAIVGRNTIYF	TGTGCCAGCAGAGAGGACAGGCGGAGAGCCATCGTTGGAAGGAACACCATATATTTT
NA	TRBV27	NA	TRBJ2-2	CASSLAYTGELFF	TGTGCCAGCAGTTTAGCGTACACCGGGGAGCTGTTTTTT
NA	TRBV7-6	NA	TRBJ1-1	CASSLADGPEAFF	TGTGCCAGCAGCTTAGCCGACGGACCCGAAGCTTTCTTT
NA	TRBV27	NA	TRBJ1-5	CASSSGTPNQPQHF	TGTGCCAGCAGTTCTGGGACACCTAATCAGCCCCAGCATTTT
NA	TRBV2	TRBD1	TRBJ1-1	CASRAGTGTFF	TGTGCCAGCAGAGCCGGGACAGGTACTTTCTTT
NA	TRBV7-9	NA	TRBJ2-1	CASSPLEPNEQFF	TGTGCCAGCAGCCCACTAGAGCCCAATGAGCAGTTCTTC
NA	TRBV28	TRBD1	TRBJ2-7	CASSTPGQGVYEQYF	TGTGCCAGCAGCACACCGGGACAGGGGGTATACGAGCAGTACTTC
NA	TRBV13	NA	TRBJ1-2	CASSLASGEDLYGYTF	TGTGCCAGCAGCTTAGCTTCGGGCGAGGACCTTTATGGCTACACCTTC
NA	TRBV7-8	NA	TRBJ2-4	CASSFTGSRTKNIQYF	TGTGCCAGCAGCTTTACAGGGTCAAGGACGAAAAACATTCAGTACTTC
NA	TRBV5-1	TRBD2	TRBJ2-7	CASRQSGTSSYEQYF	TGCGCCAGCAGACAAAGCGGGACGAGCTCCTACGAGCAGTACTTC
NA	TRBV19	TRBD1	TRBJ2-7	CASSPGQGTYEQYF	TGTGCCAGTTCGCCGGGACAGGGGACCTACGAGCAGTACTTC
NA	TRBV29-1	NA	TRBJ2-3	CSFDPSTDTQYF	TGCAGCTTTGACCCTAGCACAGATACGCAGTATTTT
NA	TRBV28	NA	TRBJ1-5	CASSLNIGYQPQHF	TGTGCCAGCAGCCTAAACATAGGGTATCAGCCCCAGCATTTT
NA	TRBV28	NA	TRBJ1-1	CASIGHGAFF	TGTGCCAGCATCGGACATGGGGCTTTCTTT
NA	TRBV7-8	NA	TRBJ1-3	CASSETGAGGNTIYF	TGTGCCAGCAGCGAAACCGGAGCGGGAGGAAACACCATATATTTT
NA	TRBV5-4	NA	TRBJ1-2	CASSFRGGYGYTF	TGTGCCAGCAGCTTCAGGGGCGGGTATGGCTACACCTTC
NA	TRBV19	TRBD1	TRBJ2-7	CASSNRLDRGTHEQYF	TGTGCCAGTAGTAACCGACTGGACAGGGGGACGCACGAGCAGTACTTC
once	TRBV29-1	NA	TRBJ1-1	CSVEGNTEAFF	TGCAGCGTTGAGGGTAACACTGAAGCTTTCTTT
NA	TRBV27	TRBD1	TRBJ2-7	CASRPGTAYEQYF	TGTGCCAGCAGACCTGGGACAGCCTACGAGCAGTACTTC
NA	TRBV27	NA	TRBJ1-5	CASSLSGGAQPQHF	TGTGCCAGCAGTTTATCGGGGGGCGCACAGCCCCAGCATTTT
NA	TRBV20-1	NA	TRBJ2-1	CSALYYNEQFF	TGCAGTGCCCTTTACTACAATGAGCAGTTCTTC
NA	TRBV25-1	NA	TRBJ2-7	CASSEFQGSPEQYF	TGTGCCAGCAGTGAATTTCAGGGTTCGCCCGAGCAGTACTTC
once	TRBV15	NA	TRBJ2-7	CATSRDSQGDDEQYF	TGTGCCACCAGCAGAGATAGTCAAGGGGACGACGAGCAGTACTTC
NA	TRBV28	NA	TRBJ1-4	CASSQTGSNEKLFF	TGTGCCAGCAGCCAGACAGGATCAAATGAAAAACTGTTTTTT
NA	TRBV27	NA	TRBJ2-1	CASSLRGYNEQFF	TGTGCCAGCAGTTTAAGGGGATACAATGAGCAGTTCTTC
NA	TRBV5-1	NA	TRBJ2-7	CARVNNQVQFRAHSYEQYF	TGCGCCAGAGTTAATAATCAGGTCCAATTCAGGGCCCACTCCTACGAGCAGTACTTC
NA	TRBV18	NA	TRBJ2-5	CASSPTYQETQYF	TGTGCCAGCTCACCCACCTATCAAGAGACCCAGTACTTC
NA	TRBV2	NA	TRBJ2-1	CASSTSKLMFYNEQFF	TGTGCCAGCAGTACAAGTAAGCTGATGTTTTACAATGAGCAGTTCTTC
NA	TRBV27	NA	TRBJ2-5	CASSPLWGREETQYF	TGTGCCAGCAGTCCCCTATGGGGGCGTGAGGAGACCCAGTACTTC
NA	TRBV28	NA	TRBJ1-5	CASTPDTGWNQPQHF	TGTGCCTCAACTCCCGACACAGGGTGGAATCAGCCCCAGCATTTT
NA	TRBV15	TRBD2	TRBJ2-5	CATRSGSLETQYF	TGTGCCACCAGGAGCGGGAGTCTGGAGACCCAGTACTTC
NA	TRBV4-1	NA	TRBJ1-2	CASSHGGVEAIPNLYGYTF	TGCGCCAGCAGCCATGGTGGGGTGGAGGCTATACCTAACCTCTATGGCTACACCTTC
NA	TRBV28	NA	TRBJ2-7	CASSFPLGREEGYEQYF	TGTGCCAGCAGTTTCCCCCTAGGCCGGGAAGAGGGCTACGAGCAGTACTTC
NA	TRBV27	NA	TRBJ2-1	CASTSGGLGNEQFF	TGTGCCAGCACCTCAGGGGGACTGGGCAATGAGCAGTTCTTC
NA	TRBV19	NA	TRBJ1-4	CASRLNEKLFF	TGTGCCAGTAGACTTAATGAAAAACTGTTTTTT
NA	TRBV7-9	NA	TRBJ2-1	CASSIRTTDFYNEQFF	TGTGCCAGCAGCATAAGGACTACAGACTTTTACAATGAGCAGTTCTTC
NA	TRBV28	TRBD1	TRBJ2-2	CASSSGTEHVLTGELFF	TGTGCCAGCAGTTCCGGGACAGAACACGTGTTAACCGGGGAGCTGTTTTTT
NA	TRBV6-6	NA	TRBJ2-7	CASSPDGSLYEQYF	TGTGCCAGCAGTCCCGACGGTTCCCTCTACGAGCAGTACTTC
NA	TRBV14	TRBD2	TRBJ2-1	CASSSRLADSSYNEQFF	TGTGCCAGCAGCTCGCGACTAGCCGATAGCTCCTACAATGAGCAGTTCTTC
NA	TRBV14	NA	TRBJ2-1	CASSQVIEQFF	TGTGCCAGCAGCCAAGTGATTGAGCAGTTCTTC